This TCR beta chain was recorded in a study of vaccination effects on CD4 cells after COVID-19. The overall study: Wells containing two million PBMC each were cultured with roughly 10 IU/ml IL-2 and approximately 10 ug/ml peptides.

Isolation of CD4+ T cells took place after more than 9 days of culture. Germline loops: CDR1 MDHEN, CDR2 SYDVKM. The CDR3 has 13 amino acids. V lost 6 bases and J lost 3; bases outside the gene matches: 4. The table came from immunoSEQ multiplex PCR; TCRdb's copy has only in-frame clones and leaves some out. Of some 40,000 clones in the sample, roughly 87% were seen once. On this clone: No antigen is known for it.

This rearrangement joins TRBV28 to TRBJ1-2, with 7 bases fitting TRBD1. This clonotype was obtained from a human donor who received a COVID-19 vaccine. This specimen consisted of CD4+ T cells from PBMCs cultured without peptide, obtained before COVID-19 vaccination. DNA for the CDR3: TGTGCCAGCAGCCCGGGACAGCACTATGGCTACACCTTC. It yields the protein CASSPGQHYGYTF.